A single sample is the source of the 5 T cell receptor beta chains below, sequenced in a study of shared clonotypes between healthy human individuals. Clones were read by immunoSEQ multiplex PCR, and TCRdb kept only the in-frame ones, dropping some. The table has about a million clones, more than 75% seen once; the top ten hold around 1.4%. Sequences were obtained from memory CD4+ T cells sorted from blood. Noted subset: CD45RA-negative fraction. Source of these receptors: a man aged 18 to 30 in good health.

This clone was detected ten times or more. This sample includes further DNA sequences coding for the same CDR3. The chain combines TRBV7-9 with TRBJ1-1, with D tentatively TRBD1 (5 bases). Germline loops: CDR1 SEHNR, CDR2 FQNEAQ (reference sequence). With 3 bases removed from V and 1 base from J, the gap between germline ends came to 9 bases. There are 14 residues in the CDR3. The CDR3, as DNA: TGTGCCAGCAGCTTGGGACTCCCGAACACTGAAGCTTTCTTT. The encoded protein is CASSLGLPNTEAFF.

The table lists this clone with a count of one. J is TRBJ2-6 and V is TRBV5-1; 9 positions agree with TRBD1. The V gene's germline CDR1 is SGHRS and CDR2 YFSETQ. CDR3 length equals 18 residues. V trimming: 5 bases; J trimming: 0 bases; junction bases outside the gene matches: 9. For the CDR3, the DNA is TGCGCCAGCAGTTCAACAGGGGGCGCGAGCTCTGGGGCCAACGTCCTGACTTTC. The encoded protein is CASSSTGGASSGANVLTF.

The V call is TRBV7-2, the J call TRBJ1-2; 7 bases map to TRBD1. Germline V gene sequence: CDR1 SGHTA, CDR2 FQGNSA. J gave up 2 bases and V 5 bases, and 5 bases lay outside the gene matches. There are 14 residues in the CDR3. In nucleotides, the CDR3 is TGTGCCAGCAGCCCAGGGGGGTCAAACTATGGCTACACCTTC. Translated: CASSPGGSNYGYTF.

The table lists this clone with a count of one. The chain combines TRBV10-2 with TRBJ2-7; 9 nucleotides align to TRBD2. The germline V gene has CDR1 WSHSY and CDR2 SAAADI. With 3 bases clipped from V and 7 bases from J, the junction kept 1 base outside the gene matches. This CDR3 is 12 amino acids long. CDR3 protein: CASSDLAGEQYF. The DNA for the CDR3 is TGCGCCAGCAGTGACCTAGCGGGAGAGCAGTACTTC.

This chain links TRBV28 with TRBJ1-1, with 7 bases fitting TRBD1. V was clipped by 10 bases and J by 5 bases; unmatched bases: 13. Germline V gene sequence: CDR1 MDHEN, CDR2 SYDVKM. The CDR3 has 14 residues. The CDR3 protein is CATFETGRLTEAFF. The CDR3 bases are TGTGCCACCTTCGAGACAGGGAGGCTTACTGAAGCTTTCTTT.